These 4 T cell receptor beta chains originate from one sample sequenced in a study of CD8 T cells in cerebrospinal fluid in Alzheimer's disease (dated by TCRdb to the early 2020s). The protocol used for the library was 10x single-cell sequencing. Sequencing used a NextSeq 550. After the reads were reprocessed by TCRdb, one entry was made per CDR3 protein sequence, with no DNA. The table for this sample lists more than 450 distinct CDR3 sequences. 29% of the sample is in the top ten clones. Sequencing was performed on cerebrospinal fluid. Receptors originate from a human donor with Alzheimer's disease.

According to its frequency, this clonotype is medium-sized. The chain is built from TRBV3-1 and TRBJ2-5; TCRdb's D gene call, TRBD2, goes unchecked for lack of DNA. This CDR3 is 18 amino acids long. The germline gives CDR1 LGHDT, CDR2 YNNKEL (reference sequence). The CDR3: CASSQGLAGAQSQETQYF.

By frequency, this clonotype registers large. The chain recombines TRBV10-3 with TRBJ2-7; TCRdb's assignment of TRBD1 cannot be checked, as there is no DNA. CDR1 is ENHRY, CDR2 SYGVKD, per germline. The CDR3 loop spans 14 amino acids. The CDR3: CAISENRGIYEQYF.

Here the CDR3 reads CASSSTASSEAFF. The chain links TRBV7-6 to TRBJ1-1. This CDR3 contains 13 residues. Germline CDR1 reads SGHVS; CDR2 reads FNYEAQ.

V and J are TRBV20-1 and TRBJ2-1; TCRdb reports TRBD2, a call that lacks DNA to check it against. Germline V gives CDR1 DFQATT, CDR2 SNEGSKA (reference sequence). The CDR3 length is 15 residues. The CDR3 loop is CSARDSMTSGGEQFF.